This TCR beta chain was captured in a study of PD-1 blockade in classical Hodgkin lymphoma. Study-wide results and caveats: According to reports, newly diagnosed patients had lower baseline TCR diversity than healthy donors, and relapsed/refractory patients had lower baseline TCR diversity still. Sources of repertoire differences remain undefined, possibly disease activity or prior therapy. Complete responders' diversity at baseline resembled that of newly diagnosed patients.

Concerning this clone: Antigen specificity is unknown.

Method: immunoSEQ multiplex PCR; TCRdb's copy keeps in-frame clones and lacks some. Among around 39,000 clones listed, around 80% were seen once. This CDR3 spans 13 amino acids. Per the germline V gene, CDR1 is SQVTM and CDR2 is ANQGSEA. Each of the patients experienced relapse following autologous stem cell transplantation, and their brentuximab vedotin exposure differed. Patients' outcomes at their best amounted to complete response, partial response or progressive disease. The sequencing used peripheral blood mononuclear cells (PBMCs), collected before the second cycle of nivolumab. The gene calls are TRBV29-1 and TRBJ2-4; D gene ambiguous. The sequence came from a human donor with classical Hodgkin lymphoma. CDR3 DNA sequence: TGCAGTCCTACGACCCTAGCCAAAAACATTCAGTACTTC. This encodes CSPTTLAKNIQYF.